These 22 T cell receptor beta chains were all obtained from the same sample, sequenced in a study of Graves' ophthalmopathy and Graves' hyperthyroidism. RNA transcripts provided the template for amplifying TCR beta CDR3 regions. Second-round multiplex PCR came after first-round RT-PCR with HTBI primers. TCRdb called the multiplex PCR reads again in MiXCR, with one record for every CDR3 protein. The sample includes about 39,000 distinct CDR3 sequences, roughly 52% of them seen just once. Sequenced material: peripheral blood. These TCRs come from an adult woman with stable Graves' hyperthyroidism.

With regard to this clonotype: Since no conserved phenylalanine or tryptophan closes the CDR3, a read error is the likely cause. This rearrangement joins TRBV20-1 to TRBJ2-5; 9 nucleotides agree with TRBD1. The germline V gene encodes CDR1 DFQATT and CDR2 SNEGSKA (reference sequence). The CDR3 is made up of 16 amino acids. V was clipped by 0 bases and J by 4 bases; unmatched bases: 9. This chain's CDR3 is CSARDPGTGLAETQYL. CDR3 sequence (DNA): TGCAGTGCTAGAGACCCCGGGACAGGGCTTGCAGAGACCCAGTACCTC.

At least ten counts were recorded for this clonotype. With a much larger clone just one base away, this may be a read error. The chain carries TRBV7-3 and TRBJ2-7; D might be TRBD2 (7 bases). The length of the CDR3 is 15 residues. V dropped 4 bases and J dropped 2 bases, with 15 bases sitting between them. Looked up from germline, CDR1 is SGHTA and CDR2 is FQGTGA. CDR3 coding DNA: TGTGCCAGCAGCTCAGACGGGGGGCTGACCTACGAGCAGTACTTC. Translating it yields CASSSDGGLTYEQYF.

The V call is TRBV29-1, the J call TRBJ1-1, with a weak D call TRBD1 (5 bases). Germline CDR1 and CDR2: SQVTM and ANQGSEA. The CDR3 is made up of 10 amino acids. V was clipped by 7 bases and J by 4 bases, with 7 bases between them. The CDR3 sequence is CSDRSTEAFF. The CDR3 DNA follows: TGCAGCGACAGGAGCACTGAAGCTTTCTTT.

This clonotype appeared once. The chain links TRBV9 to TRBJ1-2; TRBD1 aligns across 8 bases. CDR1 is SGDLS and CDR2 is YYNGEE in the germline V gene. V was clipped by 3 bases and J by 4 bases; unmatched bases: 5. CDR3 length: 14 residues. The CDR3, as DNA: TGTGCCAGCAGCGCGCGACAGGGGAGCTATGGCTACACCTTC. Translating gives CASSARQGSYGYTF.

A single count supports this clonotype. The chain joins TRBV9 to TRBJ2-5; 13 nucleotides match TRBD2. CDR1 and CDR2 from the germline V gene are SGDLS and YYNGEE. The CDR3 runs 16 residues. With V trimmed by 4 bases and J by 4 bases, 7 bases remained unmatched. CDR3 coding DNA: TGTGCCAGCAGCCGCGGACTAGCGGGAGATCGAGAGACCCAGTACTTC. Translation gives CASSRGLAGDRETQYF.

This clonotype was seen more than once but under ten times. The V call is TRBV14, the J call TRBJ1-4, with 12 nucleotides matching TRBD1. The CDR3 consists of 16 residues. Germline V CDR1 and CDR2: SGHDN, FVKESK. V trimming: 0 bases; J trimming: 8 bases; junction bases outside the gene matches: 4. The CDR3 sequence is CASSQDSGTGGEKLFF. CDR3 bases: TGTGCCAGCAGCCAAGATTCCGGGACAGGGGGCGAAAAACTGTTTTTT.

V and J are TRBV11-2 and TRBJ2-5; 12 bases align to TRBD1. The J segment lost 5 bases and the V segment lost 4 bases, leaving 2 bases of the junction unmatched. Germline V gene sequence: CDR1 SGHAT, CDR2 FQNNGV. CDR3 size: 14 residues. The CDR3 here is CASSSGQGAETQYF. CDR3 bases: TGTGCCAGCAGCTCGGGACAGGGGGCTGAGACCCAGTACTTC.

This chain links TRBV29-1 with TRBJ1-2, with D unclear. This CDR3 has 17 residues. Germline CDR1 reads SQVTM; CDR2 reads ANQGSEA. With 4 bases removed from V and 3 bases from J, the gap between germline ends came to 24 bases. CDR3 DNA: TGCAGCGTTGGAGAGTCCAAGTCCTACGAGCAGTACTATGGCTACACCTTC. It specifies CSVGESKSYEQYYGYTF.

Written as DNA, the CDR3 is TGTGCCAGCAGCTTAACTAGCGGGAGGGCCGGTGAGACCCAGTACTTC. Encoded protein: CASSLTSGRAGETQYF. The chain uses TRBV7-3 and TRBJ2-5, with 11 bases that match TRBD2. Germline values: CDR1 SGHTA, CDR2 FQGTGA. Losses at the gene ends were 0 bases for V and 5 bases for J; bases not matched to a gene: 5. This CDR3 region has 16 residues.

This chain joins TRBV24-1 and TRBJ1-5; 7 positions match TRBD1. After removal of 5 bases from V and 11 bases from J, the junction contained 14 bases not matched to a gene. This CDR3 spans 15 amino acids. The germline V gene encodes CDR1 KGHDR and CDR2 SFDVKD. In DNA form, the CDR3 reads TGTGCCACCAGTGGGAACAGGGGAGTAGGAGAGACCCAGCATTTT. Its protein is CATSGNRGVGETQHF.

This clonotype was counted between two and nine times. The chain carries TRBV24-1 and TRBJ1-1, with 7 bases identical to TRBD1. This CDR3 comprises 14 residues. The germline V gene has CDR1 KGHDR and CDR2 SFDVKD. V trimming: 11 bases; J trimming: 0 bases; junction bases outside the gene matches: 8. The CDR3 nucleotides read TGTGCCATCAGGCCGGGACAGCTGAACACTGAAGCTTTCTTT. Protein sequence: CAIRPGQLNTEAFF.

This chain joins TRBV29-1 and TRBJ2-7; 8 nucleotides match TRBD2. V lost 1 base to trimming and J lost 2 bases; unmatched junction nucleotides: 7. The CDR3 totals 15 residues. CDR1 SQVTM and CDR2 ANQGSEA come from the germline V gene. CDR3 in DNA: TGCAGCGTTGAAGGTTGGCTAGCGGGCCCCTACGAGCAGTACTTC. Residues: CSVEGWLAGPYEQYF.

This clonotype occurred once. V usage is TRBV20-1 and J usage is TRBJ1-2; 7 positions agree with TRBD1. Germline CDR1 and CDR2: DFQATT and SNEGSKA (reference sequence). With 2 bases clipped from V and 4 bases from J, the junction kept 4 bases outside the gene matches. CDR3 length: 13 amino acids. In nucleotides, the CDR3 is TGCAGTGCTAGACTGCAGGGGGTCTATGGCTACACCTTC. This sequence encodes CSARLQGVYGYTF.

The rearrangement uses TRBV5-5 and TRBJ2-5; the D call may be TRBD1 or TRBD2 (7 bases each). Germline V lookup: CDR1 SGHKS, CDR2 YYEKEE (reference sequence). Trimming cost V 5 bases and J 5 bases, with 19 bases left between them. CDR3 length: 15 residues. The CDR3, as DNA: TGTGCCAGCAGGGGAGGGACAGCGGCGGGGGAGACCCAGTACTTC. Its protein is CASRGGTAAGETQYF.

In its sample, this clonotype was seen once. The V gene is TRBV20-1, the J gene TRBJ2-7; the D gene is possibly TRBD2 (6 bases). The CDR3 length is 10 residues. Germline CDR1 DFQATT, CDR2 SNEGSKA (reference sequence). With 6 bases removed from V and 9 bases from J, the gap between germline ends came to 12 bases. The CDR3 loop reads CSAPLGGQYF. CDR3 nucleotides: TGCAGTGCCCCCCTGGGGGGGCAGTACTTC.

This chain connects TRBV29-1 to TRBJ2-7; 11 bases agree with TRBD1. The CDR3 loop spans 13 amino acids. V gave up 6 bases and J gave up 0 bases; unmatched junction bases: 1. CDR1 SQVTM and CDR2 ANQGSEA come from the germline V gene. The CDR3 DNA sequence: TGCAGCGTCGGGACAGGGGGCTCCTACGAGCAGTACTTC. Translated: CSVGTGGSYEQYF.

This clonotype was counted at least ten times. A much larger clone lies a single base off, so this may be a read error. Given the absence of the conserved phenylalanine or tryptophan at the CDR3 end, a read error is likely. This chain links TRBV5-1 with TRBJ2-7; 7 nucleotides line up with TRBD1. CDR1 is SGHRS and CDR2 is YFSETQ in the germline V gene. V lost 3 bases, J lost 4 bases, and 7 bases stayed unmatched. This CDR3 is 14 amino acids long. The CDR3 is CASSSGTEIYEQYL. In DNA, the CDR3 is TGCGCCAGCAGCTCCGGGACAGAGATTTACGAGCAGTACCTC.

This clonotype has a count of ten or more. This rearrangement joins TRBV19 to TRBJ1-1, with TRBD1 matching over 7 bases. J lost 5 bases, V lost 5 bases, and 8 bases had no gene match. The CDR3 length is 14 residues. CDR1 and CDR2 (germline): LNHDA, SQIVND (reference sequence). CDR3 protein: CASSYGTEYTEAFF. The CDR3 bases are TGTGCCAGTAGTTACGGGACAGAATATACTGAAGCTTTCTTT.

There are many counts of this clonotype. This chain links TRBV19 with TRBJ1-3; unclear D gene. Deletions cut 9 bases from V and 0 bases from J, with 12 bases between. The germline V gene has CDR1 LNHDA and CDR2 SQIVND (reference sequence). This CDR3 comprises 14 residues. CDR3 nucleotides: TGTGCCAGCACCCGGCCTACCTCTGGAAACACCATATATTTT. This codes for CASTRPTSGNTIYF.

The sample holds many counts of this clonotype. V gene TRBV6-5 combines with J gene TRBJ2-2; 12 bases map to TRBD1. The germline V gene has CDR1 MNHEY and CDR2 SVGAGI. J was trimmed by 8 bases and V by 6 bases; bases with no gene match: 13. This CDR3 region has 17 residues. CDR3 nucleotide sequence: TGTGCCAGCAGAGGGACAGGGGGCTCGGATGGTCTTGGGGAGCTGTTTTTT. Its translation is CASRGTGGSDGLGELFF.

V and J are TRBV29-1 and TRBJ1-1, with TRBD1 matching 10 bases. The CDR3 extends over 13 amino acids. Trimming at V came to 6 bases and at J to 1 base, leaving 2 bases not matched to a gene. Germline V gene sequence: CDR1 SQVTM, CDR2 ANQGSEA. The CDR3 nucleotides read TGCAGCGTCGACAGGGGGCCGAACACTGAAGCTTTCTTT. Translating gives CSVDRGPNTEAFF.

Many counts were recorded for this clonotype. This chain links TRBV20-1 with TRBJ2-5; 11 bases align to TRBD2. Germline lookup yields CDR1 DFQATT and CDR2 SNEGSKA (reference sequence). The CDR3 has 13 amino acids. The CDR3, as DNA: TGCAGCGGACTAGCGGGCAATCAAGAGACCCAGTACTTC. It codes for CSGLAGNQETQYF.